This T cell receptor beta chain was captured by sequencing in a study of radiotherapy plus CTLA-4 blockade in lung cancer. The table came from immunoSEQ multiplex PCR; TCRdb's copy has only in-frame clones and leaves some out. The data hold roughly 35,000 clones, with 70% to 80% observed a single time. CDR1 and CDR2 (germline): LGHNA, YNFKEQ. V was shortened by 2 bases and J by 3 bases, with 7 bases between the two germline ends. There are 13 residues in the CDR3. This clonotype was sampled from a human donor with non-small cell lung cancer that progressed on radiotherapy plus ipilimumab. This specimen was peripheral blood, taken from a patient treated with radiotherapy plus ipilimumab. The rearrangement uses TRBV4-2 and TRBJ2-5, with D perhaps TRBD1 (5 bases). The CDR3 DNA follows: TGTGCCAGCAGCCAAAGGGGCGAAGAGACCCAGTACTTC. It is translated as CASSQRGEETQYF.